The source of this TCR beta chain is a study of cytomegalovirus exposure and HLA in healthy donors. Study findings and constraints: As a later analysis revealed, most CMV-associated TCR beta chains appeared HLA-restricted. It is likely that the observed cluster of highly shared sequence variants was a sequencing artifact.

V lost 6 bases to trimming and J lost 3 bases; unmatched junction nucleotides: 5. Germline CDR1 SGHNT, CDR2 YENEEA. There are 14 residues in the CDR3. Vbeta (60) and Jbeta (13) primers were used in the PCR. The method was immunoSEQ multiplex PCR; TCRdb's version includes in-frame clones alone and lacks a portion of them. The sample shows 220,000 or so clones, more than 75% of them seen only once. On this clone: Its antigen is undetermined.

Source material: PBMCs. This chain links TRBV11-3 with TRBJ1-1; 9 bases line up with TRBD1. This clonotype was sampled from a male donor in good health and CMV-seronegative. The CDR3 nucleotides read TGTGCCAGCAGTCGACAGGGGGATGACACTGAAGCTTTCTTT. It specifies CASSRQGDDTEAFF. Drawing the rest from reference TRBV11-3 and TRBJ1-1, the complete variable domain is EAGVVQSPRYKIIEKKQPVAFWCNPISGHNTLYWYLQNLGQGPELLIRYENEEAVDDSQLPKDRFSAERLKGVDSTLKIQPAELGDSAVYLCASSRQGDDTEAFFGQGTRLTVV.